These 26 T cell receptor beta chains originate from one sample sequenced in a study of response to subunit inactivated influenza vaccine. One entry per CDR3 protein results from TCRdb running MiXCR on the RT-PCR reads. The sample includes hundreds of thousands of distinct CDR3 sequences, 25% of them seen just once. The material was CD4+ T cells sorted from PBMCs, obtained 5 to 6 days after vaccination. These receptors were collected from a man in his fifties or sixties who received an inactivated influenza vaccine.

In its sample, this clonotype was seen many times. The chain has TRBV20-1 and TRBJ2-1, with 11 bases identical to TRBD2. This CDR3 is 14 amino acids long. The germline CDR1 and CDR2 sequences are DFQATT and SNEGSKA (reference sequence). Trimming cost V 7 bases and J 2 bases; bases outside gene matches: 4. Written as DNA, the CDR3 is TGCAGTGTCCAGACTAGCGGGACCTACAATGAGCAGTTCTTC. Translated: CSVQTSGTYNEQFF.

The genes are TRBV29-1 and TRBJ2-7, with a tentative D call TRBD1 (5 bases). V was shortened by 3 bases and J by 5 bases, with 20 bases between the two germline ends. In germline, CDR1 is SQVTM, CDR2 ANQGSEA. There are 15 residues in the CDR3. The CDR3 spells CSVELLGQGIDEQYF. The CDR3 coding sequence is TGCAGCGTTGAGTTGTTGGGGCAGGGTATCGACGAGCAGTACTTC.

This clonotype was seen at least ten times. The rearrangement uses TRBV28 and TRBJ2-3, with D possibly being TRBD2 (5 bases). Germline lookup yields CDR1 MDHEN and CDR2 SYDVKM. V gave up 7 bases and J gave up 5 bases, with 13 bases separating them. The CDR3 loop spans 13 amino acids. The chain's CDR3 is CASTLGRGDTQYF. In DNA, the CDR3 is TGTGCCAGCACCTTGGGCCGGGGAGATACGCAGTATTTT. The full variable domain, with the rest looked up from reference TRBV28 and TRBJ2-3, is DVKVTQSSRYLVKRTGEKVFLECVQDMDHENMFWYRQDPGLGLRLIYFSYDVKMKEKGDIPEGYSVSREKKERFSLILESASTNQTSMYLCASTLGRGDTQYFGPGTRLTVL.

V and J are TRBV7-8 and TRBJ1-5, with D perhaps matching TRBD1 (6 bases). Between the trimmed V and J ends, which lost 5 bases and 4 bases, there was a span of 15 bases. The CDR3 consists of 15 residues. CDR1 is SGHVS and CDR2 is FQNEAQ in the germline V gene. Written as DNA, the CDR3 is TGTGCCAGCAGCCCCCGGCGGCAGGGGAATCAGCCCCAGCATTTT. This encodes CASSPRRQGNQPQHF. The variable domain in full, completed from reference TRBV7-8 and TRBJ1-5, reads GAGVSQSPRYKVAKRGQDVALRCDPISGHVSLFWYQQALGQGPEFLTYFQNEAQLDKSGLPSDRFFAERPEGSVSTLKIQRTQQEDSAVYLCASSPRRQGNQPQHFGDGTRLSIL.

This clonotype was counted a few times. The gene calls are TRBV20-1 and TRBJ2-7; TRBD1 agrees at 8 bases. CDR3 length equals 14 residues. CDR1 DFQATT and CDR2 SNEGSKA come from the germline V gene (reference sequence). J lost 8 bases, V lost 0 bases, and 9 bases had no gene match. CDR3 coding DNA: TGCAGTGCTAGAGATCTGGCGGGGACAGGCCAGCAGTACTTC. Its protein product is CSARDLAGTGQQYF.

This rearrangement joins TRBV6-1 to TRBJ1-2, with D perhaps TRBD1 (6 bases). V was clipped by 7 bases and J by 0 bases, with 15 bases between them. The CDR3 has 15 residues. The V gene's germline CDR1 is MNHNS and CDR2 SASEGT. The CDR3 region is CASKWLGQPNYGYTF. The CDR3 coding sequence is TGTGCCAGCAAATGGCTCGGACAGCCTAACTATGGCTACACCTTC.

This clonotype was seen a handful of times. This chain joins TRBV20-1 and TRBJ1-1; no clear D. The CDR3 covers 10 residues. Germline loops: CDR1 DFQATT, CDR2 SNEGSKA (reference sequence). The CDR3 bases are TGCAGGGCGGTGAACACTGAAGCTTTCTTT. Translation: CRAVNTEAFF.

The CDR3 coding sequence is TGTGCCAGCAGGACAAGTTCTAACTATGGCTACACCTTC. Amino acid sequence: CASRTSSNYGYTF. The chain uses TRBV2 and TRBJ1-2; D unclear. The germline V and J ends were trimmed by 6 bases and 0 bases, with 8 bases remaining between them. The V gene's germline CDR1 is SNHLY and CDR2 FYNNEI. The CDR3 is 13 amino acids.

This clonotype was picked up a small number of times. This sequence joins TRBV5-5 and TRBJ2-1; D is undetermined. The V end lost 1 base, the J end lost 6 bases, and 11 bases lay between the germline ends. This CDR3 contains 14 residues. The germline CDR1 and CDR2 sequences are SGHKS and YYEKEE (reference sequence). This CDR3 reads CASSLRADSNEQFF. CDR3 sequence (DNA): TGTGCCAGCAGCTTGAGGGCTGATAGCAATGAGCAGTTCTTC.

This clonotype has at least ten counts. The chain couples TRBV10-3 to TRBJ2-2; 7 nucleotides match TRBD2. Trimming removed 10 bases from V and 6 bases from J; junction bases left unmatched: 8. In germline, CDR1 is ENHRY, CDR2 SYGVKD. The CDR3 is 13 amino acids. The CDR3 DNA is TGTGCCACCCTAGATGGGGGGGCCGGGGAGCTGTTTTTT. Translation gives CATLDGGAGELFF.

The genes are TRBV7-2 and TRBJ2-7; 12 bases line up with TRBD2. CDR3 size: 15 residues. V lost 3 bases, J lost 5 bases, and 5 bases stayed unmatched. Germline CDR1 and CDR2: SGHTA and FQGNSA. The CDR3 DNA reads TGTGCCAGCAGCTTTACGACTAGCGGGAGCCACGAGCAGTACTTC. Translation: CASSFTTSGSHEQYF.

V usage is TRBV5-1 and J usage is TRBJ2-5, with D tentatively TRBD1 or TRBD2 (5 bases each). CDR3 length: 15 amino acids. V lost 1 base to trimming and J lost 10 bases, with 20 bases between them. CDR1 is SGHRS and CDR2 is YFSETQ in the germline V gene. CDR3 loop: CASSLRVGTASHQYF. CDR3 DNA sequence: TGCGCCAGCAGCTTGCGCGTTGGGACCGCATCACACCAGTACTTC. Combining the CDR3 with reference TRBV5-1 and TRBJ2-5 gives the whole variable domain KAGVTQTPRYLIKTRGQQVTLSCSPISGHRSVSWYQQTPGQGLQFLFEYFSETQRNKGNFPGRFSGRQFSNSRSEMNVSTLELGDSALYLCASSLRVGTASHQYFGPGTRLLVL.

The chain combines TRBV30 with TRBJ1-3; D might be TRBD1 (5 bases). There are 14 residues in the CDR3. The V gene's germline CDR1 is GTSNPN and CDR2 SVGIG (reference sequence). Trimming removed 4 bases from V and 5 bases from J, with 15 bases in between. The CDR3 bases are TGTGCCTGGACCCCAGACAGCACGAGAAACACCATATATTTT. Encoded protein: CAWTPDSTRNTIYF. Full variable domain (missing parts from reference TRBV30 and TRBJ1-3): SQTIHQWPATLVQPVGSPLSLECTVEGTSNPNLYWYRQAAGRGLQLLFYSVGIGQISSEVPQNLSASRPQDRQFILSSKKLLLSDSGFYLCAWTPDSTRNTIYFGEGSWLTVV.

CDR3 in DNA: TGTGCCAGCAGCTTGGTGGGGTCCCCGAACACCGGGGAGCTGTTTTTT. Residues: CASSLVGSPNTGELFF. V usage is TRBV5-4 and J usage is TRBJ2-2; no reliable D call. This CDR3 is built from 16 residues. CDR1 SGHNT and CDR2 YYREEE come from the germline V gene (reference sequence). V lost 0 bases, J lost 0 bases, and 9 bases lay in between.

This clonotype has more than one count but fewer than ten. The V call is TRBV29-1, the J call TRBJ1-1, with 7 bases aligning to TRBD1. The germline V gene has CDR1 SQVTM and CDR2 ANQGSEA. The CDR3 is 11 residues long. V shed 8 bases, J shed 6 bases, and the junction held 6 bases outside the gene matches. CDR3: CSSRQGAEAFF. The CDR3 region has the DNA TGCAGCTCCAGACAGGGCGCTGAAGCTTTCTTT. Full variable domain (missing parts from reference TRBV29-1 and TRBJ1-1): SAVISQKPSRDICQRGTSLTIQCQVDSQVTMMFWYRQQPGQSLTLIATANQGSEATYESGFVIDKFPISRPNLTFSTLTVSNMSPEDSSIYLCSSRQGAEAFFGQGTRLTVV.

This chain links TRBV20-1 with TRBJ1-5; maybe TRBD1 (5 bases). The CDR3 covers 13 residues. Germline-derived CDR1 and CDR2 are DFQATT and SNEGSKA (reference sequence). Between the trimmed V and J ends, which lost 6 bases and 2 bases, there was a span of 11 bases. The CDR3 is CSASEGGNQPQHF. DNA for the CDR3: TGCAGTGCAAGCGAAGGGGGCAATCAGCCCCAGCATTTT.

In its sample, this clonotype was seen a few times. DNA of the CDR3: TGCAGTGCTAGAGATTCGCGGGGCCTCACCTACGAGCAGTACTTC. Residues: CSARDSRGLTYEQYF. The chain links TRBV20-1 to TRBJ2-7; TRBD2 might be the D (6 bases). Germline V CDR1 and CDR2: DFQATT, SNEGSKA (reference sequence). V lost 0 bases, J lost 2 bases, and 14 bases lay in between. The CDR3 loop spans 15 amino acids.

This clonotype was picked up a small number of times. Since the CDR3 does not end with the conserved phenylalanine or tryptophan, this likely comes from a read error. No DNA is shown, since the ends of the CDR3 on it are uncertain; the CDR3 is the one TCRdb lists. This chain uses TRBV5-1 with TRBJ2-7. Germline CDR1 is SGHRS and CDR2 is YFSETQ. The CDR3 comprises 8 residues, both ends counted. CDR3 sequence reads: CASILPKG.

This clonotype has just a few counts. V gene TRBV12-3 or TRBV12-4 combines with J gene TRBJ2-5; D gene ambiguous. Trimming pared 6 bases from V and 5 bases from J, leaving 10 bases between. CDR3 length equals 12 residues. The CDR3 sequence is CASSGPSETQYF. Here the CDR3 DNA reads TGTGCCAGCAGCGGGCCTTCGGAGACCCAGTACTTC.

In its sample, this clonotype was seen a few times. V is TRBV7-2 and J is TRBJ2-7; D unclear. This CDR3 comprises 14 residues. Germline V gives CDR1 SGHTA, CDR2 FQGNSA. With 1 base removed from V and 0 bases from J, the gap between germline ends came to 7 bases. CDR3 nucleotide sequence: TGTGCCAGCAGCTTAGTCGTGGACTCCTACGAGCAGTACTTC. Translating it yields CASSLVVDSYEQYF.

The chain combines TRBV5-1 with TRBJ1-1; D unresolved. V lost 1 base and J 1 base, leaving 8 bases between the germline ends. CDR3 length: 14 amino acids. Germline CDR1 SGHRS, CDR2 YFSETQ. The CDR3 loop reads CASSLRHPNTEAFF. For the CDR3, the DNA is TGCGCCAGCAGCTTGCGACATCCGAACACTGAAGCTTTCTTT.

J is TRBJ2-1 and V is TRBV10-3, with 13 bases lining up with TRBD2. J was trimmed by 0 bases and V by 3 bases; bases with no gene match: 2. Per the germline V gene, CDR1 is ENHRY and CDR2 is SYGVKD. This CDR3 region has 17 residues. CDR3 in amino acids: CAISEGTSGISYNEQFF. In DNA form, the CDR3 reads TGTGCCATCAGTGAAGGGACTAGCGGGATCTCCTACAATGAGCAGTTCTTC.

This clonotype came up a few times. This chain joins TRBV25-1 and TRBJ1-2, with a tentative D call TRBD1 (5 bases). This CDR3 is 14 amino acids long. The germline V and J ends were trimmed by 4 bases and 14 bases, with 23 bases remaining between them. Per the germline V gene, CDR1 is MGHDK and CDR2 is SYGVNS. The CDR3 protein is CASSGPELGTAHTF. The CDR3 nucleotides are TGTGCCAGCAGTGGACCCGAGTTAGGGACCGCCCATACCTTC.

The chain is built from TRBV4-1 and TRBJ1-1, with 8 bases aligning to TRBD1. There are 16 residues in the CDR3. Germline V lookup: CDR1 MGHRA, CDR2 YSYEKL. Trimming took 4 bases from V and 0 from J; bases not matched to a gene: 7. In nucleotides, the CDR3 is TGCGCCAGCAGCCCTCGGGACAGGAGCATGAACACTGAAGCTTTCTTT. Translation gives CASSPRDRSMNTEAFF.

The chain recombines TRBV5-1 with TRBJ2-7; D possibly matches TRBD1 or TRBD2 (6 bases each). There are 14 residues in the CDR3. Trimming cost V 1 base and J 7 bases, with 15 bases left between them. Per the germline V gene, CDR1 is SGHRS and CDR2 is YFSETQ. CDR3 bases: TGCGCCAGCAGCTTGTCAACGGGGGCGAGGGAGCAGTACTTC. Protein sequence: CASSLSTGAREQYF.

This clonotype appeared many times. This sequence joins TRBV4-2 and TRBJ2-4; D remains unclear. The germline V gene encodes CDR1 LGHNA and CDR2 YNFKEQ. Trimming stripped 1 base from V and 2 bases from J, with 6 bases between. The CDR3 covers 14 residues. DNA for the CDR3: TGTGCCAGCAGCCAAGGCGGTTCCAAAAACATTCAGTACTTC. This translates into CASSQGGSKNIQYF.